The TCR beta chain under discussion was sequenced for a study of CD8+ T cells in alopecia areata. For the study at large: Treated patients were dosed with oral tofacitinib, taking 5 to 10 mg twice daily. Study conclusions and caveats: Normal scalp showed lower clonality than lesional scalp, especially alopecia totalis/universalis. Sequencing of scalp samples also captures resident alphabeta T cells of normal skin.

In each case, RNA was isolated and then reverse transcribed into cDNA as the sequencing template. Only in-frame clones appear in the TCRdb table, and some are missing; sequencing was by immunoSEQ multiplex PCR. This table has roughly 170,000 clones, approximately 59% appearing once. Turning to this clone: Its antigen is unidentified.

V was pared by 4 bases and J by 2 bases, with 16 bases between. Germline CDR1 reads SGDLS; CDR2 reads YYNGEE. The CDR3 consists of 16 residues. Collected material from alopecia areata patients comprised lesional scalp punch biopsies and peripheral blood. This clonotype originated in a human donor with alopecia areata. Sequencing used CD4+ T cells sorted from blood, obtained at week 0. The rearrangement links TRBV9 to TRBJ1-5; the D gene is possibly TRBD1 (5 bases). The CDR3 sequence: CASSLTDIPCNQPQHF. DNA for the CDR3: TGTGCCAGCAGCCTTACGGACATACCGTGCAATCAGCCCCAGCATTTT.